Included here is one T cell receptor beta chain sequence, with context. What it binds is not known. This entry belongs to a study of cytomegalovirus exposure and HLA in healthy donors. Study-wide results and caveats: The likely origin of a cluster of highly shared sequence variants was a sequencing artifact. Altogether, about 160 TCR beta chains were recorded as cytomegalovirus-associated. With later analysis, a missense DCLRE1C variant became linked to TCR beta V- and J-gene trimming.

Although they were nominally healthy when sampled, donors likely had unrecorded immune exposures. Primers: 60 Vbeta forward and 13 Jbeta reverse. This table comes from immunoSEQ multiplex PCR, and its TCRdb copy is limited to in-frame clones, with some not included. The sample holds 120,000 or so clones; under 90% are singletons and the top ten take 7.5% to 9%. The sequencing sample was made of PBMCs. This sequence originates from a female donor in good health and CMV-seropositive.

CDR3 region: CATSRWPGQGANEQFF. The CDR3 nucleotides read TGTGCCACCAGCAGATGGCCGGGACAGGGAGCCAATGAGCAGTTCTTC. The chain employs TRBV15 and TRBJ2-1; 9 bases align to TRBD1. Germline loops: CDR1 LNHNV, CDR2 YYDKDF (reference sequence). This CDR3 contains 16 residues. Trimming at V came to 2 bases and at J to 6 bases, leaving 8 bases not matched to a gene. The full variable domain, in which reference TRBV15 and TRBJ2-1 provide the parts outside the CDR3, is DAMVIQNPRYQVTQFGKPVTLSCSQTLNHNVMYWYQQKSSQAPKLLFHYYDKDFNNEADTPDNFQSRRPNTSFCFLDIRSPGLGDTAMYLCATSRWPGQGANEQFFGPGTRLTVL.